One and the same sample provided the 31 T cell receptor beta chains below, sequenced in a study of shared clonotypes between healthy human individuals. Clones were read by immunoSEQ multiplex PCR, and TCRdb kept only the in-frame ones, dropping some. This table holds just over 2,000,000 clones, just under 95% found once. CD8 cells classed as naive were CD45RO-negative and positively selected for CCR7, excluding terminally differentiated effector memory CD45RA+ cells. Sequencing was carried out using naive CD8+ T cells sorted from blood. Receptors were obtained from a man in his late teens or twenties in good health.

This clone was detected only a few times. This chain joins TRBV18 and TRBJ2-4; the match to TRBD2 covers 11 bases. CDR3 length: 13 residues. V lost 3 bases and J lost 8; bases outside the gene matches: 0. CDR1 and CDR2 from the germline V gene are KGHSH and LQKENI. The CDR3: CASSPGLADIQYF. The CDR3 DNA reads TGTGCCAGCTCACCGGGACTAGCGGACATTCAGTACTTC.

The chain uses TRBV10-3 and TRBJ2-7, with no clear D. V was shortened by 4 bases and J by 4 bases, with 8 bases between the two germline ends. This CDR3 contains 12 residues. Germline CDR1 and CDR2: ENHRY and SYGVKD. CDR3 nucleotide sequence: TGTGCCATCAGTGTAGAGCAGTACGAGCAGTACTTC. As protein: CAISVEQYEQYF.

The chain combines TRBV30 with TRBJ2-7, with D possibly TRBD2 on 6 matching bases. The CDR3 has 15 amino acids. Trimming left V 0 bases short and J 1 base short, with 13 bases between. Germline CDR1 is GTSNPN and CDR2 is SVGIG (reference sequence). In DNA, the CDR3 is TGTGCCTGGAGTGTAGGGGCGGGGCTTTCCTACGAGCAGTACTTC. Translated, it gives CAWSVGAGLSYEQYF. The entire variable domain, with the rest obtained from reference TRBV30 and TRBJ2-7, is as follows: SQTIHQWPATLVQPVGSPLSLECTVEGTSNPNLYWYRQAAGRGLQLLFYSVGIGQISSEVPQNLSASRPQDRQFILSSKKLLLSDSGFYLCAWSVGAGLSYEQYFGPGTRLTVT.

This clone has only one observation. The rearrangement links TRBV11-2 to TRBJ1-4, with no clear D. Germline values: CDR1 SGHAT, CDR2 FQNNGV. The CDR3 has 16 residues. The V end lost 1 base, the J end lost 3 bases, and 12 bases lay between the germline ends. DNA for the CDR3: TGTGCCAGCAGCTTAGGCGCTGGGGTTGCTAATGAAAAACTGTTTTTT. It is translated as CASSLGAGVANEKLFF. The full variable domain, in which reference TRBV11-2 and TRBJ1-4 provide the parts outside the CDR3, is EAGVAQSPRYKIIEKRQSVAFWCNPISGHATLYWYQQILGQGPKLLIQFQNNGVVDDSQLPKDRFSAERLKGVDSTLKIQPAKLEDSAVYLCASSLGAGVANEKLFFGSGTQLSVL.

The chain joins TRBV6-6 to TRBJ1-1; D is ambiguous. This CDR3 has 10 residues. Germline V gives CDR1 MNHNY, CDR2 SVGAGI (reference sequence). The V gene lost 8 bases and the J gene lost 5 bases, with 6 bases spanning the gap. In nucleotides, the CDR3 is TGTGCCAGCGGAGAGACTGAAGCTTTCTTT. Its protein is CASGETEAFF.

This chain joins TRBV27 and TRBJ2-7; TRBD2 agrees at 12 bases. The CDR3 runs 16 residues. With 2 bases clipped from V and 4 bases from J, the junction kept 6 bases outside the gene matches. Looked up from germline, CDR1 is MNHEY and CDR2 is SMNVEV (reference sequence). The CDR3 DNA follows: TGTGCCAGCAGTTTAGGGCTAGCGGGAGGGCGATACGAGCAGTACTTC. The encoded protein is CASSLGLAGGRYEQYF.

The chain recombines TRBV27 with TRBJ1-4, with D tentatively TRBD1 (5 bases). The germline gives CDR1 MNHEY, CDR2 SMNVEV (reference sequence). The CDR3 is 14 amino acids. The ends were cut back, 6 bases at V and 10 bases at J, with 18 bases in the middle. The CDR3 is CASSPGGSVGKLFF. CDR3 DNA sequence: TGTGCCAGCAGCCCGGGGGGGAGTGTAGGAAAACTGTTTTTT.

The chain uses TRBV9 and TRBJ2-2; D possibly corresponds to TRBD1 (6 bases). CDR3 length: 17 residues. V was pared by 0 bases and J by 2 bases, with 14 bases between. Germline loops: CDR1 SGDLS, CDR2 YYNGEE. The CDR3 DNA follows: TGTGCCAGCAGCGTAGCGGCACAGGGAGTTAACACCGGGGAGCTGTTTTTT. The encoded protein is CASSVAAQGVNTGELFF. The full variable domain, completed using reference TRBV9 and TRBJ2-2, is DSGVTQTPKHLITATGQRVTLRCSPRSGDLSVYWYQQSLDQGLQFLIQYYNGEERAKGNILERFSAQQFPDLHSELNLSSLELGDSALYFCASSVAAQGVNTGELFFGEGSRLTVL.

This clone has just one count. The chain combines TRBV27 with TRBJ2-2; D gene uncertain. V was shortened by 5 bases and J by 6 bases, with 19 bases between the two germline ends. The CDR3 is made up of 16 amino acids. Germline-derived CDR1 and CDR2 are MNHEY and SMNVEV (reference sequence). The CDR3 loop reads CASSPTPQEEAGELFF. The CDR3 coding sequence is TGTGCCAGCAGTCCTACACCGCAAGAAGAGGCCGGGGAGCTGTTTTTT.

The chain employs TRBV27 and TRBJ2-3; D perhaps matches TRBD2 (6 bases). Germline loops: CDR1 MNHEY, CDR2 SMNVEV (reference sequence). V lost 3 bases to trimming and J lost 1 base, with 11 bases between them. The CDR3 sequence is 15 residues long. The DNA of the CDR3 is TGTGCCAGCAGTTTCGGCGGGGACGGCACAGATACGCAGTATTTT. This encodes CASSFGGDGTDTQYF.

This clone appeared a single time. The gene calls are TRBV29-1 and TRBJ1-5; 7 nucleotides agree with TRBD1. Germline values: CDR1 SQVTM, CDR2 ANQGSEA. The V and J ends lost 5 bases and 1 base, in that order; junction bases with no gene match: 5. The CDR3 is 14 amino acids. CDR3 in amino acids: CSVSGQDSNQPQHF. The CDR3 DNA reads TGCAGCGTTTCCGGACAGGACAGCAATCAGCCCCAGCATTTT.

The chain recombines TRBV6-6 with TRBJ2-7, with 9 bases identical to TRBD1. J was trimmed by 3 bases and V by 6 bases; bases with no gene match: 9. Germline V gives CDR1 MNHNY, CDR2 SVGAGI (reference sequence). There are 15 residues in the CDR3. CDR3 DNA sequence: TGTGCCAGCAGATCCCCGGGACAGGGAGGCTACGAGCAGTACTTC. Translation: CASRSPGQGGYEQYF.

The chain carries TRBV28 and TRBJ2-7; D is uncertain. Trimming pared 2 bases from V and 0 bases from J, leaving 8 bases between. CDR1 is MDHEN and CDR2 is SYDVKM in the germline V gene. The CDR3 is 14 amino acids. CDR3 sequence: CASSLQESSYEQYF. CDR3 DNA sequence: TGTGCCAGCAGTTTACAGGAGAGCTCCTACGAGCAGTACTTC.

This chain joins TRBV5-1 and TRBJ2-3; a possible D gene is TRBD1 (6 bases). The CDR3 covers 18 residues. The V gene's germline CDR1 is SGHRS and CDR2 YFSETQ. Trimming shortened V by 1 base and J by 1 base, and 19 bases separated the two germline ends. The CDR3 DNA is TGCGCCAGCAGCTTGAGCTGGGCGACAGGAGAAGGCACAGATACGCAGTATTTT. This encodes CASSLSWATGEGTDTQYF.

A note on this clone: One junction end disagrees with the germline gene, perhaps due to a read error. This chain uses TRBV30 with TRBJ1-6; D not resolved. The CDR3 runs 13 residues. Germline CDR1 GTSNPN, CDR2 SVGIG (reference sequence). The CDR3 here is CAWSPGSNSSLHF. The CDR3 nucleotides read TGTGCCTGGAGTCCCGGGAGTAATTCATCCCTCCACTTT.

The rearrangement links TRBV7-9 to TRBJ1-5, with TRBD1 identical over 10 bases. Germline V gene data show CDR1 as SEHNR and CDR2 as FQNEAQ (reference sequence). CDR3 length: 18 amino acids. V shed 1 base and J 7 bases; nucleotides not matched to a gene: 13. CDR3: CASSLGGQGRPGDQPQHF. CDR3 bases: TGTGCCAGCAGCTTAGGGGGACAGGGGAGGCCCGGCGACCAGCCCCAGCATTTT.

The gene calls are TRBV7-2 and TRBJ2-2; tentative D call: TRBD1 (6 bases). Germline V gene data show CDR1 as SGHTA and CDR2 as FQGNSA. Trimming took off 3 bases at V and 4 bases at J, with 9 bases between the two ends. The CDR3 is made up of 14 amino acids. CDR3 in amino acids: CASSFRGGTGELFF. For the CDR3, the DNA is TGTGCCAGCAGCTTTAGAGGGGGCACCGGGGAGCTGTTTTTT.

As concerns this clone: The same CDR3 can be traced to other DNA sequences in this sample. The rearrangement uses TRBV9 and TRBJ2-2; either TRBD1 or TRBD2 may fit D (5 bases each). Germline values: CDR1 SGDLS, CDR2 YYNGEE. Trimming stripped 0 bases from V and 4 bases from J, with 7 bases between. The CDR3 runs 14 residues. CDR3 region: CASSVAGTTGELFF. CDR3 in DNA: TGTGCCAGCAGCGTAGCAGGGACCACCGGGGAGCTGTTTTTT.

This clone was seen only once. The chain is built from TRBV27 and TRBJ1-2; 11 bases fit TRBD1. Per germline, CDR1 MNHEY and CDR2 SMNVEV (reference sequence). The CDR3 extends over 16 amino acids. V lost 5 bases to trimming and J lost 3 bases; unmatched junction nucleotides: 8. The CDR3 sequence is CASSPWTGGEDYGYTF. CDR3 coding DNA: TGTGCCAGCAGTCCGTGGACAGGGGGCGAGGACTATGGCTACACCTTC.

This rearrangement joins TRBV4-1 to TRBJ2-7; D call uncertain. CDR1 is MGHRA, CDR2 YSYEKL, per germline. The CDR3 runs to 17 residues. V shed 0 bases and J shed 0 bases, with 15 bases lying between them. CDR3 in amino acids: CASSQEFHYLYSYEQYF. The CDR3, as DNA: TGCGCCAGCAGCCAAGAATTTCACTACCTCTACTCCTACGAGCAGTACTTC.

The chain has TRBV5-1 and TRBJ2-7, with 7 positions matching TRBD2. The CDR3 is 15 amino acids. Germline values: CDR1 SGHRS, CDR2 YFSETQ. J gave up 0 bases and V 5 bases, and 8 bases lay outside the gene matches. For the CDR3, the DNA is TGCGCCAGCAGACCTGGGGCGGGAGCCTCCTACGAGCAGTACTTC. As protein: CASRPGAGASYEQYF.

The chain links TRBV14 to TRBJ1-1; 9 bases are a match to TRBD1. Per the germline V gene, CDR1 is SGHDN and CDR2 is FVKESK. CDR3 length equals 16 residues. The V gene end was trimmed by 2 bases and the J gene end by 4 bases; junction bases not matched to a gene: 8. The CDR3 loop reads CASSQLTGGAGTEAFF. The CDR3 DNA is TGTGCCAGCAGCCAACTTACAGGGGGCGCCGGCACTGAAGCTTTCTTT.

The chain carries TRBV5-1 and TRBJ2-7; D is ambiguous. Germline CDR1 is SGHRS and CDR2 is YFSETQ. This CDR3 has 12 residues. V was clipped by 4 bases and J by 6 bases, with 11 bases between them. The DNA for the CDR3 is TGCGCCAGCAGCCCCTTTGGGGTCGAGCAGTACTTC. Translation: CASSPFGVEQYF.

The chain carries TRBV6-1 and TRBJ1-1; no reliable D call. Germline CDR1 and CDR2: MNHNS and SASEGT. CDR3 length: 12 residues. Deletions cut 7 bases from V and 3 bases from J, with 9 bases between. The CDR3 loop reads CASIGGDTEAFF. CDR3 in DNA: TGTGCCAGCATCGGAGGTGACACTGAAGCTTTCTTT.

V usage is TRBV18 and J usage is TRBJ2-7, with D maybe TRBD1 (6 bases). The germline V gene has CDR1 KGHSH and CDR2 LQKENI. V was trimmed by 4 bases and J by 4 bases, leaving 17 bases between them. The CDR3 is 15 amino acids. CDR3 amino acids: CASSLTGSVGYEQYF. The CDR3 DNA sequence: TGTGCCAGCTCACTCACAGGGAGTGTGGGTTACGAGCAGTACTTC.

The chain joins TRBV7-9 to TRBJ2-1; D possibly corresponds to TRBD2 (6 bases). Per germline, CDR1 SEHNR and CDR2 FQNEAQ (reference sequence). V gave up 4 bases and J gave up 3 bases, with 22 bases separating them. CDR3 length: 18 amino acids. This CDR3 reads CASSSHLSGPWGYNEQFF. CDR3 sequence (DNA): TGTGCCAGCAGCTCCCACCTTAGCGGCCCCTGGGGCTACAATGAGCAGTTCTTC. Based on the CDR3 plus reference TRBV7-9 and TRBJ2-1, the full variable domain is DTGVSQNPRHKITKRGQNVTFRCDPISEHNRLYWYRQTLGQGPEFLTYFQNEAQLEKSRLLSDRFSAERPKGSFSTLEIQRTEQGDSAMYLCASSSHLSGPWGYNEQFFGPGTRLTVL.

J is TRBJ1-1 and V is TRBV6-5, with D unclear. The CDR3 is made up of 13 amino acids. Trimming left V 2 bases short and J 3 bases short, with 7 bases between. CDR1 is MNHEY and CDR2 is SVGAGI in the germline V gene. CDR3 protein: CASSYEFHTEAFF. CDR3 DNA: TGTGCCAGCAGTTACGAGTTTCACACTGAAGCTTTCTTT.

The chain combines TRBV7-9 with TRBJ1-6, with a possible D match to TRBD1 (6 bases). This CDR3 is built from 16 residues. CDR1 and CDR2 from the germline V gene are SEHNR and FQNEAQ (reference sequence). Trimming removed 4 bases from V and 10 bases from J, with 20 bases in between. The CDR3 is CASSSEQGLEGSPLHF. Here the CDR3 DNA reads TGTGCCAGCAGCTCTGAGCAGGGGCTCGAAGGATCACCCCTCCACTTT.

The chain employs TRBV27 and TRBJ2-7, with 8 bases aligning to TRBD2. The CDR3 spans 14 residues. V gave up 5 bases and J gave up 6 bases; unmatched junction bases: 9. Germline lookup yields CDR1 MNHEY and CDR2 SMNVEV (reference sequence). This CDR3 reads CASSSSGAFFEQYF. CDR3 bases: TGTGCCAGCAGTAGTAGCGGGGCATTTTTCGAGCAGTACTTC.

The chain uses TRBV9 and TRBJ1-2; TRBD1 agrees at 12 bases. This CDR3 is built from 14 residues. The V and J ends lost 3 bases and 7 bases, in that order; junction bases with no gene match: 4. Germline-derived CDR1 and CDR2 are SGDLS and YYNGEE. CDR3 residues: CASSEGTGGSGYTF. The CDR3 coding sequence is TGTGCCAGCAGCGAGGGGACAGGGGGCAGTGGCTACACCTTC.

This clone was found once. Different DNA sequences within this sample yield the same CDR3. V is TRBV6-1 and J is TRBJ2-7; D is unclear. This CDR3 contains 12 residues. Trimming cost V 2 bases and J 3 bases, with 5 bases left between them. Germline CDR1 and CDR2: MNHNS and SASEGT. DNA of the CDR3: TGTGCCAGCAGTGAAAACAGCTACGAGCAGTACTTC. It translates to CASSENSYEQYF.